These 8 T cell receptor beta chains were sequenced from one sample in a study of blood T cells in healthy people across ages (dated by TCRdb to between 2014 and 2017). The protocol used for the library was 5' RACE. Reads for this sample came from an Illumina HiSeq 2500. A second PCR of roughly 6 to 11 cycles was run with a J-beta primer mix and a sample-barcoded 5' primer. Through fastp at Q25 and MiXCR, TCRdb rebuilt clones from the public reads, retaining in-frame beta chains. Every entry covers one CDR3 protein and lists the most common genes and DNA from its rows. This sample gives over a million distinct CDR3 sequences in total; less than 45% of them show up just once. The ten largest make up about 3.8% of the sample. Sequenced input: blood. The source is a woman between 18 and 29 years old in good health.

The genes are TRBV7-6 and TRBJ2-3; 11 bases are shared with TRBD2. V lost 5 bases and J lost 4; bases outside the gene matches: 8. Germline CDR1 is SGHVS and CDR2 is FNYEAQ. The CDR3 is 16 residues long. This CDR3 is CASSRSTSGKSDTQYF. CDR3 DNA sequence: TGTGCCAGCAGCAGGTCGACTAGCGGGAAATCAGATACGCAGTATTTT.

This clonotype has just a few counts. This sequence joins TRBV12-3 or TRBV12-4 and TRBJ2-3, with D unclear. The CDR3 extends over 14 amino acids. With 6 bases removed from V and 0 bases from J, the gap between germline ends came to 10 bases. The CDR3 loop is CASRQSASTDTQYF. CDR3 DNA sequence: TGTGCCAGCAGGCAGAGTGCTAGCACAGATACGCAGTATTTT.

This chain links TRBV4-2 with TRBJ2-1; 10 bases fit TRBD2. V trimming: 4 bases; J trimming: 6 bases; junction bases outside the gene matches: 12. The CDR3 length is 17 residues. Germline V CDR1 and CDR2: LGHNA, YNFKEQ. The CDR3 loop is CASSRLLAGVGTNEQFF. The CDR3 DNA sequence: TGTGCCAGCAGCCGGCTCCTAGCGGGAGTAGGAACCAATGAGCAGTTCTTC.

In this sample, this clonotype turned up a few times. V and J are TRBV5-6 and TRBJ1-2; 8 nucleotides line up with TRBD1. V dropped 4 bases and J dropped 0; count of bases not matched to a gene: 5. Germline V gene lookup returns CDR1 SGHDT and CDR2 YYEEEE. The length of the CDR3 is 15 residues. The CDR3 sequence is CASSRNRGANYGYTF. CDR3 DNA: TGTGCCAGCAGCCGAAACAGGGGGGCTAACTATGGCTACACCTTC.

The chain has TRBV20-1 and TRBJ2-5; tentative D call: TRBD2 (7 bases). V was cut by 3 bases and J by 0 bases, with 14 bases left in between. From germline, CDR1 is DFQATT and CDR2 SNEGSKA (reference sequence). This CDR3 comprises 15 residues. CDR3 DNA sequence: TGCAGTGCTAGTTTGGGGGGGGCCTACCAAGAGACCCAGTACTTC. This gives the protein CSASLGGAYQETQYF.

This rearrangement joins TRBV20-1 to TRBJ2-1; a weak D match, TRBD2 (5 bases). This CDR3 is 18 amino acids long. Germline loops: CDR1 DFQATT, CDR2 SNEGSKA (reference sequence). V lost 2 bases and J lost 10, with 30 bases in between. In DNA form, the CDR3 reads TGCAGTGCTAGATATCCCCTCATGGGGTCGAGCGGCTCCTACGAGCAGTTCTTC. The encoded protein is CSARYPLMGSSGSYEQFF.

The CDR3 reads CASTQQGNSPLHF. CDR3 nucleotide sequence: TGTGCCAGCACTCAACAGGGGAATTCACCCCTCCACTTT. The J gene is TRBJ1-6, the V gene TRBV6-2 or TRBV6-3; 7 bases fit TRBD1. Germline V gene lookup returns CDR1 MNHEY and CDR2 SVGEGT. CDR3 length: 13 residues. Trimming removed 7 bases from V and 7 bases from J; junction bases left unmatched: 4.

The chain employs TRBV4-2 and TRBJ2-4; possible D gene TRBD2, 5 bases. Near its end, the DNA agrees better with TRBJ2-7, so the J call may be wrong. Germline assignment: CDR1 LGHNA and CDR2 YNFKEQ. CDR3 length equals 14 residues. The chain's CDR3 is CASSPAGRAYEQYF. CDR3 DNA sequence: TGTGCCAGCAGCCCCGCGGGCAGAGCGTACGAGCAGTACTTC.